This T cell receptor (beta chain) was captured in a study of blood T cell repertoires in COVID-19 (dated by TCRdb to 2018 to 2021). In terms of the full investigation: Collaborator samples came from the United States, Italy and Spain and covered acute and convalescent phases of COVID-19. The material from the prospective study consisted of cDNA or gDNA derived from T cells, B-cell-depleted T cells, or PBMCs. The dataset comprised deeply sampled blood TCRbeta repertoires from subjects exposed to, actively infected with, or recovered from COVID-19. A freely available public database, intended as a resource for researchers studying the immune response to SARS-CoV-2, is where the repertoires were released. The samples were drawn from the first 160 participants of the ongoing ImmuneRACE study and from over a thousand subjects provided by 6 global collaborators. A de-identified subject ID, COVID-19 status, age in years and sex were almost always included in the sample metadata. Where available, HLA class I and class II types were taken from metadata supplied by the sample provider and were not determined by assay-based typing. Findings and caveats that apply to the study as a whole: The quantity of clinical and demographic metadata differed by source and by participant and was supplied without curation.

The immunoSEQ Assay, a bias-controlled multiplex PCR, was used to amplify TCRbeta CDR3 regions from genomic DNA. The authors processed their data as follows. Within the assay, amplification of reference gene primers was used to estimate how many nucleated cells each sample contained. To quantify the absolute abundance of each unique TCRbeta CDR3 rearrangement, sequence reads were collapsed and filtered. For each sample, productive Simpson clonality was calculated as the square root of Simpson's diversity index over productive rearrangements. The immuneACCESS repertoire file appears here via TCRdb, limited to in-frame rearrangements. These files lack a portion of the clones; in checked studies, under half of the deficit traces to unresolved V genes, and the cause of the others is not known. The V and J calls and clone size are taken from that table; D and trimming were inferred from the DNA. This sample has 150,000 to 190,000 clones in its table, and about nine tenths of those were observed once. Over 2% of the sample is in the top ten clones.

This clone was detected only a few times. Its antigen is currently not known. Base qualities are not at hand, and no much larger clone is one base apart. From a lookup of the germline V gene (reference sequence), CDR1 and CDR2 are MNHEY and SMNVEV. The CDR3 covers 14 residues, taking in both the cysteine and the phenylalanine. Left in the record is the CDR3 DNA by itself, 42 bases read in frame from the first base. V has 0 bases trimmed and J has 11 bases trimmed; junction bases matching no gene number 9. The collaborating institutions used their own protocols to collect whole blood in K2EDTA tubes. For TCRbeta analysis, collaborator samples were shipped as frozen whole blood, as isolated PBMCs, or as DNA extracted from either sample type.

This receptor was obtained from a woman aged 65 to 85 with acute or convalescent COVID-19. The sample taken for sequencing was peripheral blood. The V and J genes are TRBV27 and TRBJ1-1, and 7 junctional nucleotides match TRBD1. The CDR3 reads CASSLSGRGSGAFF. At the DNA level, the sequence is TGTGCCAGCAGTTTATCGGGCAGGGGGTCTGGTGCTTTCTTT.